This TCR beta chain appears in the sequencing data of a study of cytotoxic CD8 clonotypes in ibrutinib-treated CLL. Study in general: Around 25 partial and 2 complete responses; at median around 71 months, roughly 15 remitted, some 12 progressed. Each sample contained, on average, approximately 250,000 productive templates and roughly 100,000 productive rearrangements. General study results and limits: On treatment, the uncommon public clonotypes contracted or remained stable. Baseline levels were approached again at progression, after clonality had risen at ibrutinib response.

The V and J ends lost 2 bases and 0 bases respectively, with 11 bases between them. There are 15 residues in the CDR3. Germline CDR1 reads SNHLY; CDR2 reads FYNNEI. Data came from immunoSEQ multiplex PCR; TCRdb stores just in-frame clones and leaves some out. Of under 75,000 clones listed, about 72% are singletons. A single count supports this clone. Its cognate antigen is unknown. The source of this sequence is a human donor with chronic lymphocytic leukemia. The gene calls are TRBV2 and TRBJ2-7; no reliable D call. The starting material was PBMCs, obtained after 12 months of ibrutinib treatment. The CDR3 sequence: CASSERTEISYEQYF. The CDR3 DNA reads TGTGCCAGCAGTGAAAGGACGGAGATCTCCTACGAGCAGTACTTC.